Listed here are 27 T cell receptor beta chains from one sample, sequenced in a study of OX40 agonist ivuxolimab in advanced cancers. Produced via immunoSEQ multiplex PCR; TCRdb's table is partial and in-frame only. This sample carries 70,000 to 80,000 clones, 80% to 90% of them seen once, and the ten largest clones take 0.85% to 1%. Specimen: CD4+ or CD8+ T cells sorted from blood, collected in a trial of the OX40 agonist ivuxolimab. The receptors were gathered from an adult with an advanced solid tumor such as melanoma, head and neck, liver or kidney cancer.

The V gene is TRBV11-2, the J gene TRBJ2-3; 10 nucleotides agree with TRBD2. The V segment lost 7 bases and the J segment 2 bases; nucleotides outside the gene matches: 9. Germline V gene sequence: CDR1 SGHAT, CDR2 FQNNGV. This CDR3 spans 16 amino acids. The CDR3 region is CASKSGRAWATDTQYF. Written as DNA, the CDR3 is TGTGCCAGCAAAAGCGGGAGGGCCTGGGCCACAGATACGCAGTATTTT.

The V call is TRBV5-1, the J call TRBJ2-3; tentative D call: TRBD1 (6 bases). This CDR3 region has 16 residues. The V gene's germline CDR1 is SGHRS and CDR2 YFSETQ. V was clipped by 0 bases and J by 0 bases, with 11 bases between them. The CDR3 DNA follows: TGCGCCAGCAGCTTGGCTTGGACAGCTAGCACAGATACGCAGTATTTT. This encodes CASSLAWTASTDTQYF. The variable domain in full, with the rest retrieved from reference TRBV5-1 and TRBJ2-3, is KAGVTQTPRYLIKTRGQQVTLSCSPISGHRSVSWYQQTPGQGLQFLFEYFSETQRNKGNFPGRFSGRQFSNSRSEMNVSTLELGDSALYLCASSLAWTASTDTQYFGPGTRLTVL.

The chain combines TRBV7-2 with TRBJ2-4, with a tentative D call TRBD1 (6 bases). V gave up 0 bases and J gave up 0 bases, with 24 bases separating them. Germline V gene sequence: CDR1 SGHTA, CDR2 FQGNSA. The CDR3 runs 21 residues. The DNA of the CDR3 is TGTGCCAGCAGCTTAGCAGGCCCACACACAGGGCACCAGGCAGCCAAAAACATTCAGTACTTC. Translating gives CASSLAGPHTGHQAAKNIQYF.

The V and J genes are TRBV30 and TRBJ2-5; no clear D. The CDR3 is made up of 12 amino acids. V lost 4 bases and J 4 bases, leaving 10 bases between the germline ends. CDR1 and CDR2 (germline): GTSNPN, SVGIG (reference sequence). DNA of the CDR3: TGTGCCTGGATTGACGGATCAGAGACCCAGTACTTC. Encoded protein: CAWIDGSETQYF.

The chain uses TRBV6-5 and TRBJ1-5, with unresolved D. The germline CDR1 and CDR2 sequences are MNHEY and SVGAGI. V lost 0 bases and J 3 bases, leaving 9 bases between the germline ends. This CDR3 is built from 15 residues. The CDR3 is CASSYSILSNQPQHF. In DNA, the CDR3 is TGTGCCAGCAGTTACTCTATACTATCCAATCAGCCCCAGCATTTT.

Of note for this clone: The sample holds other DNA sequences that translate to the same CDR3. The CDR3 coding sequence is TGCGCCAGCAGCTTGGGTACCTCACCCCTCCACTTT. This sequence encodes CASSLGTSPLHF. The rearrangement uses TRBV5-1 and TRBJ1-6; D is unclear. The CDR3 covers 12 residues. Deletions cut 0 bases from V and 10 bases from J, with 5 bases between. CDR1 and CDR2 from the germline V gene are SGHRS and YFSETQ.

The chain uses TRBV5-1 and TRBJ2-7; 10 bases map to TRBD1. The J segment lost 3 bases and the V segment lost 0 bases, leaving 6 bases of the junction unmatched. The germline CDR1 and CDR2 sequences are SGHRS and YFSETQ. The CDR3 is 16 amino acids. The CDR3 sequence: CASSLGFGTGDYEQYF. The DNA of the CDR3 is TGCGCCAGCAGCTTGGGTTTCGGGACAGGGGACTACGAGCAGTACTTC.

This clone has only a few counts. The rearrangement links TRBV5-1 to TRBJ1-2; D might be TRBD1 (6 bases). The germline CDR1 and CDR2 sequences are SGHRS and YFSETQ. With 0 bases removed from V and 5 bases from J, the gap between germline ends came to 14 bases. This CDR3 region has 15 residues. The DNA for the CDR3 is TGCGCCAGCAGCTTGGGGGGACAAGGCGGGTATGGCTACACCTTC. This codes for CASSLGGQGGYGYTF.

The chain links TRBV19 to TRBJ1-2, with D unresolved. The CDR3 loop spans 14 amino acids. Germline V gene lookup returns CDR1 LNHDA and CDR2 SQIVND (reference sequence). Deletions cut 1 base from V and 0 bases from J, with 6 bases between. In DNA, the CDR3 is TGTGCCAGTAGTATAGCGGGTCCTAACTATGGCTACACCTTC. This translates into CASSIAGPNYGYTF.

V and J are TRBV6-4 and TRBJ1-2, with 7 bases lining up with TRBD1. This CDR3 has 14 amino acids. V shed 2 bases, J shed 8 bases, and the junction held 8 bases outside the gene matches. Germline CDR1 reads MRHNA; CDR2 reads SNTAGT. CDR3 DNA: TGTGCCAGCAGTGACGATCGACAGGGCCGGGGCTACACCTTC. Translation: CASSDDRQGRGYTF.

The chain is built from TRBV2 and TRBJ1-4; the D is unclear. The V and J ends lost 5 bases and 4 bases respectively, with 14 bases between them. Germline V gene data show CDR1 as SNHLY and CDR2 as FYNNEI. This CDR3 has 15 residues. The CDR3: CASSSPGNNNEKLFF. The CDR3 DNA sequence: TGTGCCAGCAGTTCTCCGGGAAATAATAATGAAAAACTGTTTTTT.

V gene TRBV28 combines with J gene TRBJ2-5; D is unresolved. The germline gives CDR1 MDHEN, CDR2 SYDVKM. V shed 4 bases and J shed 5 bases, with 8 bases lying between them. The CDR3 is made up of 12 amino acids. The CDR3 DNA is TGTGCCAGCAGTTCTCACCGTGAGACCCAGTACTTC. As protein: CASSSHRETQYF.

The CDR3 DNA is TGTGCCAGCAAGGCCGGGGGCCATAACAATGAGCAGTTCTTC. Translating it yields CASKAGGHNNEQFF. This chain joins TRBV28 and TRBJ2-1, with D perhaps given as TRBD1 or TRBD2 (6 bases each). From germline, CDR1 is MDHEN and CDR2 SYDVKM. The ends were cut back, 7 bases at V and 5 bases at J, with 15 bases in the middle. This CDR3 spans 14 amino acids.

The table lists this clone with a count of one. J is TRBJ2-1 and V is TRBV19; D remains ambiguous. The CDR3 extends over 15 amino acids. Trimming removed 3 bases from V and 0 bases from J, with 9 bases in between. Germline assignment: CDR1 LNHDA and CDR2 SQIVND (reference sequence). The CDR3 DNA follows: TGTGCCAGTAGTATGCTCCCGGTCTCCTACAATGAGCAGTTCTTC. Its protein is CASSMLPVSYNEQFF.

The rearrangement joins TRBV5-4 to TRBJ2-5, with 12 bases identical to TRBD2. V dropped 1 base and J dropped 4; count of bases not matched to a gene: 5. The CDR3 sequence is 16 residues long. From germline, CDR1 is SGHNT and CDR2 YYREEE (reference sequence). CDR3 bases: TGTGCCAGCAGCTTGTGGGCTAGCGGGAGGGGAGAGACCCAGTACTTC. Protein sequence: CASSLWASGRGETQYF.

This chain joins TRBV6-5 and TRBJ1-2, with no clear D. The germline V and J ends were trimmed by 2 bases and 4 bases, with 5 bases remaining between them. From germline, CDR1 is MNHEY and CDR2 SVGAGI. The CDR3 extends over 12 amino acids. CDR3 amino acids: CASSYVSYGYTF. The CDR3 DNA sequence: TGTGCCAGCAGTTACGTTAGCTATGGCTACACCTTC.

The chain has TRBV6-5 and TRBJ1-2; tentatively, D is TRBD1 (5 bases). V was pared by 6 bases and J by 1 base, with 12 bases between. Germline CDR1 is MNHEY and CDR2 is SVGAGI. This CDR3 spans 14 amino acids. The CDR3 sequence: CASSLDTNNYGYTF. In nucleotides, the CDR3 is TGTGCCAGCAGCTTGGACACTAATAACTATGGCTACACCTTC.

This chain connects TRBV28 to TRBJ2-7; 9 nucleotides align to TRBD1. In germline, CDR1 is MDHEN, CDR2 SYDVKM. J was trimmed by 2 bases and V by 6 bases; bases with no gene match: 8. This CDR3 spans 15 amino acids. As DNA, the CDR3 is TGTGCCAGCAGGGGGACAGGGACGCTGACCTACGAGCAGTACTTC. Amino acid sequence: CASRGTGTLTYEQYF.

This clone has more than one count but fewer than ten. The V call is TRBV30, the J call TRBJ1-4; D unresolved. The CDR3 is made up of 13 amino acids. Germline assignment: CDR1 GTSNPN and CDR2 SVGIG (reference sequence). V lost 0 bases, J lost 5 bases, and 7 bases lay in between. CDR3 sequence: CAWSVQRNEKLFF. In nucleotides, the CDR3 is TGTGCCTGGAGTGTCCAGAGAAATGAAAAACTGTTTTTT.

This chain links TRBV5-4 with TRBJ2-2; 9 bases are shared with TRBD2. J was trimmed by 4 bases and V by 4 bases; bases with no gene match: 2. CDR3 length: 14 residues. Germline V gives CDR1 SGHNT, CDR2 YYREEE (reference sequence). CDR3: CASSQTSGTGELFF. The CDR3 DNA reads as TGTGCCAGCAGCCAGACTAGCGGCACCGGGGAGCTGTTTTTT. Using reference TRBV5-4 and TRBJ2-2 for the parts outside the CDR3, the full variable domain is ETGVTQSPTHLIKTRGQQVTLRCSSQSGHNTVSWYQQALGQGPQFIFQYYREEENGRGNFPPRFSGLQFPNYSSELNVNALELDDSALYLCASSQTSGTGELFFGEGSRLTVL.

This clone occurred once. The V call is TRBV6-5, the J call TRBJ1-3; maybe TRBD1 (5 bases). Looked up from germline, CDR1 is MNHEY and CDR2 is SVGAGI. V lost 8 bases and J 1 base, leaving 15 bases between the germline ends. This CDR3 contains 15 residues. The CDR3 is CASQAGSYSGNTIYF. In nucleotides, the CDR3 is TGTGCCAGCCAAGCAGGGAGCTATTCTGGAAACACCATATATTTT.

This clone was found a few times. CDR3 amino acids: CASSPFGVLDEQYF. The CDR3, as DNA: TGCGCCAGCAGCCCATTCGGGGTCCTGGACGAGCAGTACTTC. The chain uses TRBV5-1 and TRBJ2-7; possible D gene TRBD2, 5 bases. The CDR3 extends over 14 amino acids. Germline V gene data show CDR1 as SGHRS and CDR2 as YFSETQ. V was pared by 4 bases and J by 5 bases, with 16 bases between.

J is TRBJ1-1 and V is TRBV5-4; D is uncertain. The CDR3 has 13 residues. Per germline, CDR1 SGHNT and CDR2 YYREEE (reference sequence). V lost 5 bases, J lost 0 bases, and 8 bases lay in between. CDR3 in amino acids: CASRHEMNTEAFF. The CDR3 nucleotides are TGTGCCAGCAGACACGAAATGAACACTGAAGCTTTCTTT.

J is TRBJ2-1 and V is TRBV19, with 8 bases lining up with TRBD2. The germline gives CDR1 LNHDA, CDR2 SQIVND (reference sequence). This CDR3 comprises 16 residues. V lost 4 bases and J lost 8; bases outside the gene matches: 13. The CDR3, as DNA: TGTGCCAGTAGTACCTCCGGGACTAGACTCCGCGATGAGCAGTTCTTC. This gives the protein CASSTSGTRLRDEQFF.

V usage is TRBV14 and J usage is TRBJ2-7; maybe TRBD2 (7 bases). V lost 5 bases to trimming and J lost 2 bases, with 13 bases between them. The CDR3 length is 14 residues. Germline V lookup: CDR1 SGHDN, CDR2 FVKESK. The CDR3: CASSKGGLTYEQYF. The CDR3, as DNA: TGTGCCAGCAGCAAGGGGGGGTTGACCTACGAGCAGTACTTC.

This clone is a singleton in its sample. The genes are TRBV4-1 and TRBJ1-5; D might be TRBD1 (5 bases). The CDR3 has 16 residues. Germline V lookup: CDR1 MGHRA, CDR2 YSYEKL. Trimming took 4 bases from V and 0 from J, leaving 13 bases between them. The CDR3 reads CASSPRQLYSNQPQHF. The CDR3 nucleotides read TGCGCCAGCAGCCCCAGACAGCTTTATAGCAATCAGCCCCAGCATTTT.

CDR3 region: CASSLRSSGNTIYF. The DNA of the CDR3 is TGTGCCAGCAGCTTGCGGAGCTCTGGAAACACCATATATTTT. J is TRBJ1-3 and V is TRBV5-4, with D uncertain. Germline V lookup: CDR1 SGHNT, CDR2 YYREEE (reference sequence). The CDR3 length is 14 residues. V shed 1 base and J shed 0 bases, with 5 bases lying between them.